Listed here is a single T cell receptor beta chain. This entry comes from a study of blood T cell repertoires in COVID-19. TCRdb's copy holds only in-frame clones and misses some; the assay was immunoSEQ multiplex PCR. Of more than 95,000 clones detected, 90% appear once; the ten largest clones hold about 1.7%. V shed 3 bases, J shed 4 bases, and the junction held 6 bases outside the gene matches. The CDR3 totals 15 residues. Per germline, CDR1 SEHNR and CDR2 FQNEAQ (reference sequence). The sample was peripheral blood. J is TRBJ1-2 and V is TRBV7-9, with 9 nucleotides matching TRBD1. This clonotype was sampled from a man aged 55 to 70 with acute or convalescent COVID-19. The CDR3 DNA follows: TGTGCCAGCAGCTTGACCGGGACAGGGTTCTATGGCTACACCTTC. Translating it yields CASSLTGTGFYGYTF.